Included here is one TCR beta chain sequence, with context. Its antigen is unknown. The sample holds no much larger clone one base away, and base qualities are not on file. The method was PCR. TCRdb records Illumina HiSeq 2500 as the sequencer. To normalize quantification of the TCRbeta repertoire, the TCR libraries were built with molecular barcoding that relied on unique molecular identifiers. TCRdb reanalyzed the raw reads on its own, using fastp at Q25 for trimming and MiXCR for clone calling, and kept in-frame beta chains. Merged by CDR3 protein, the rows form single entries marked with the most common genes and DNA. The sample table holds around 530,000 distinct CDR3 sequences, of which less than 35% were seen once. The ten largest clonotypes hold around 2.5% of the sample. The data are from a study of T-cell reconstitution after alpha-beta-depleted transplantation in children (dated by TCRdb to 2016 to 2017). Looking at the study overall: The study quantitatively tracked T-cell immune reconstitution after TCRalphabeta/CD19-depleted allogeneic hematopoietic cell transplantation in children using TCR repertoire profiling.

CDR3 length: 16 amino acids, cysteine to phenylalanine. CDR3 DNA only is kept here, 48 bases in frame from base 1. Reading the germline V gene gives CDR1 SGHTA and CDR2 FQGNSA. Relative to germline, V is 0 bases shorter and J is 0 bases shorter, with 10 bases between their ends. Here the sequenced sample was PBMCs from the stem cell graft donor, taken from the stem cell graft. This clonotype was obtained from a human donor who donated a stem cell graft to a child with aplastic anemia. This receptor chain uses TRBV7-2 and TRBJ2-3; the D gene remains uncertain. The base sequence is TGTGCCAGCAGCTTAGCTTTTTCGGCTAGCACAGATACGCAGTATTTT. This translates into CASSLAFSASTDTQYF.